The 22 T cell receptor beta chains reported below all come from one sample, sequenced in a study of cytomegalovirus exposure and HLA in healthy donors. Amplification used 60 Vbeta primers and 13 Jbeta primers. Repertoires were generated with immunoSEQ multiplex PCR, while TCRdb's copy carries only in-frame clones and drops some. The sample has under 130,000 clones, just under 75% seen once; the top ten hold roughly 2.5%. Sequenced material: PBMCs. Receptors originate from a man aged 50-60 years in good health and CMV-seropositive.

The chain couples TRBV21-1 to TRBJ2-4; no check of the table's D call, TRBD1, against the DNA was made. TRBV21-1 is flagged as a pseudogene. The CDR3 is 11 residues long. The CDR3 loop is CDEGGENIQYF. Here the CDR3 DNA reads TGTGACGAAGGGGGCGAAAACATTCAGTACTTC.

The chain recombines TRBV11-2 with TRBJ2-3; possible D gene TRBD1, 7 bases. Trimming took 5 bases from V and 5 from J, leaving 8 bases between them. Germline V gene sequence: CDR1 SGHAT, CDR2 FQNNGV. The CDR3 is 12 residues long. In DNA, the CDR3 is TGTGCCAGCAGCCAGGGGGGAGATACGCAGTATTTT. Protein: CASSQGGDTQYF. The variable domain in full, completed from reference TRBV11-2 and TRBJ2-3, reads EAGVAQSPRYKIIEKRQSVAFWCNPISGHATLYWYQQILGQGPKLLIQFQNNGVVDDSQLPKDRFSAERLKGVDSTLKIQPAKLEDSAVYLCASSQGGDTQYFGPGTRLTVL.

This clone was seen a few times. V usage is TRBV6-1 and J usage is TRBJ1-1; D may be TRBD1 (5 bases). Germline V gene data show CDR1 as MNHNS and CDR2 as SASEGT. The CDR3 is 15 amino acids. Trimming shortened V by 5 bases and J by 4 bases, and 17 bases separated the two germline ends. The CDR3 is CASSSKGRDGTEAFF. CDR3 nucleotide sequence: TGTGCCAGCAGTTCCAAGGGGCGAGATGGCACTGAAGCTTTCTTT.

The chain recombines TRBV30 with TRBJ2-1; D gene uncertain. Germline CDR1 GTSNPN, CDR2 SVGIG (reference sequence). The length of the CDR3 is 11 residues. V was clipped by 3 bases and J by 8 bases, with 8 bases between them. CDR3 nucleotide sequence: TGTGCCTGGAGGGGCCTCGATGAGCAGTTCTTC. Amino acid sequence: CAWRGLDEQFF.

This clone was observed a few times. This rearrangement joins TRBV4-2 to TRBJ2-1; 10 bases map to TRBD2. Germline loops: CDR1 LGHNA, CDR2 YNFKEQ. CDR3 length: 17 residues. Trimming cost V 4 bases and J 5 bases; bases outside gene matches: 11. CDR3 DNA: TGTGCCAGCAGCCCCTCCTCGTGGAGCGGGGGGGACAATGAGCAGTTCTTC. Translated, it gives CASSPSSWSGGDNEQFF.

The genes are TRBV5-1 and TRBJ2-1; TRBD2 aligns across 10 bases. Germline CDR1 and CDR2: SGHRS and YFSETQ. The J segment lost 8 bases and the V segment lost 2 bases, leaving 7 bases of the junction unmatched. CDR3 length equals 15 residues. The CDR3 nucleotides are TGCGCCAGCAGCTTAGCCCGGACTAGCGGAGATGAGCAGTTCTTC. Its translation is CASSLARTSGDEQFF.

V gene TRBV19 combines with J gene TRBJ1-1; tentative D call: TRBD1 (6 bases). Germline V gene sequence: CDR1 LNHDA, CDR2 SQIVND (reference sequence). This CDR3 is 15 amino acids long. Deletions cut 4 bases from V and 1 base from J, with 13 bases between. CDR3 sequence reads: CASSTRGHSNTEAFF. DNA of the CDR3: TGTGCCAGTAGTACAAGGGGACATTCGAACACTGAAGCTTTCTTT.

This chain links TRBV9 with TRBJ2-1; 10 bases fit TRBD2. The CDR3 sequence is 15 residues long. V trimming: 4 bases; J trimming: 0 bases; junction bases outside the gene matches: 1. CDR1 is SGDLS and CDR2 is YYNGEE in the germline V gene. The DNA for the CDR3 is TGTGCCAGCAGCCGGACTAGCGGCTCCTACAATGAGCAGTTCTTC. Translated, it gives CASSRTSGSYNEQFF.

The V gene is TRBV19, the J gene TRBJ1-3; D not resolved. Germline values: CDR1 LNHDA, CDR2 SQIVND (reference sequence). CDR3 length: 13 amino acids. V lost 8 bases to trimming and J lost 2 bases, with 10 bases between them. In nucleotides, the CDR3 is TGTGCCAGTCAGCGGCAGGCTGGAAACACCATATATTTT. This gives the protein CASQRQAGNTIYF. The whole variable domain, filled in from reference TRBV19 and TRBJ1-3, reads DGGITQSPKYLFRKEGQNVTLSCEQNLNHDAMYWYRQDPGQGLRLIYYSQIVNDFQKGDIAEGYSVSREKKESFPLTVTSAQKNPTAFYLCASQRQAGNTIYFGEGSWLTVV.

A few counts support this clone. The chain recombines TRBV28 with TRBJ1-1; D gene uncertain. The CDR3 totals 13 residues. Trimming left V 5 bases short and J 7 bases short, with 14 bases between. Germline lookup yields CDR1 MDHEN and CDR2 SYDVKM. The CDR3 DNA reads as TGTGCCAGCAGTCTTGGTACCCACGGTGAAGCTTTCTTT. Translated, it gives CASSLGTHGEAFF. The whole variable domain, filled in from reference TRBV28 and TRBJ1-1, reads DVKVTQSSRYLVKRTGEKVFLECVQDMDHENMFWYRQDPGLGLRLIYFSYDVKMKEKGDIPEGYSVSREKKERFSLILESASTNQTSMYLCASSLGTHGEAFFGQGTRLTVV.

V gene TRBV30 combines with J gene TRBJ2-3, with 9 nucleotides matching TRBD1. CDR1 is GTSNPN, CDR2 SVGIG, per germline (reference sequence). After removal of 3 bases from V and 5 bases from J, the junction contained 6 bases not matched to a gene. CDR3 length: 14 residues. The CDR3 is CAWRDRGGGDTQYF. CDR3 in DNA: TGTGCCTGGAGGGACAGGGGAGGTGGAGATACGCAGTATTTT.

This clone showed up just a few times. This chain uses TRBV10-3 with TRBJ1-2; D remains ambiguous. V was trimmed by 0 bases and J by 2 bases, leaving 4 bases between them. The CDR3 is 13 amino acids. Germline CDR1 is ENHRY and CDR2 is SYGVKD. The CDR3 DNA sequence: TGTGCCATCAGTGAGTCCGAGAACTATGGCTACACCTTC. This translates into CAISESENYGYTF.

This clone is labeled as medium-sized. This sequence joins TRBV6-1 and TRBJ1-5; TRBD1 aligns across 8 bases. Germline CDR1 and CDR2: MNHNS and SASEGT. V was clipped by 4 bases and J by 2 bases; unmatched bases: 1. The CDR3 runs 14 residues. This CDR3 reads CASSVTGGNQPQHF. CDR3 nucleotide sequence: TGTGCCAGCAGTGTGACAGGGGGCAATCAGCCCCAGCATTTT.

This clone was detected a few times. The rearrangement joins TRBV21-1 to TRBJ2-3; TRBD1 is the table's D call, not checked against the DNA. TRBV21-1 is a listed pseudogene. The CDR3 has 16 amino acids. The CDR3 DNA reads as TGTGCCAGCAGCACCTCGGACAGGGGGCTCACAGATACGCAGTATTTT. This translates into CASSTSDRGLTDTQYF.

The chain employs TRBV21-1 and TRBJ1-2; the D call TRBD1 from the table was never checked on the DNA. TRBV21-1 is assigned pseudogene status. This CDR3 is 15 amino acids long. In DNA form, the CDR3 reads TGTGCCAGCAGCACTGGACAGGGGGCCTCTCATGGCTACACCTTC. As protein: CASSTGQGASHGYTF.

This clone was found a few times. The V call is TRBV2, the J call TRBJ1-3, with 7 bases matching TRBD1. Trimming at V came to 7 bases and at J to 2 bases, leaving 11 bases not matched to a gene. This CDR3 comprises 16 residues. Germline CDR1 and CDR2: SNHLY and FYNNEI. For the CDR3, the DNA is TGTGCCAGCATGACAGGGTTTGCTCGCGCTGGAAACACCATATATTTT. It codes for CASMTGFARAGNTIYF. Full variable domain (rest looked up from reference TRBV2 and TRBJ1-3): EPEVTQTPSHQVTQMGQEVILRCVPISNHLYFYWYRQILGQKVEFLVSFYNNEISEKSEIFDDQFSVERPDGSNFTLKIRSTKLEDSAMYFCASMTGFARAGNTIYFGEGSWLTVV.

V and J are TRBV6-5 and TRBJ1-1, with a weak D call TRBD1 (5 bases). Looked up from germline, CDR1 is MNHEY and CDR2 is SVGAGI. This CDR3 is 15 amino acids long. The germline V and J ends were trimmed by 0 bases and 4 bases, with 12 bases remaining between them. The CDR3 coding sequence is TGTGCCAGCAGTTACTCGGTGGGGGGGAGCACTGAAGCTTTCTTT. Translating gives CASSYSVGGSTEAFF.

The table lists this clone with a few counts. The V call is TRBV2, the J call TRBJ1-1; D possibly corresponds to TRBD1 (6 bases). V lost 5 bases and J lost 1, with 8 bases in between. The germline V gene encodes CDR1 SNHLY and CDR2 FYNNEI. The CDR3 length is 13 residues. CDR3: CASSTGPNTEAFF. The CDR3 nucleotides are TGTGCCAGCAGTACAGGGCCGAACACTGAAGCTTTCTTT.

The chain uses TRBV19 and TRBJ1-2, with 8 bases aligning to TRBD1. CDR1 and CDR2 from the germline V gene are LNHDA and SQIVND (reference sequence). The CDR3 length is 15 residues. Losses at the gene ends were 2 bases for V and 6 bases for J; bases not matched to a gene: 8. CDR3 residues: CASSIPDRGSDGYTF. CDR3 in DNA: TGTGCCAGTAGTATACCCGACAGGGGTAGTGATGGCTACACCTTC. The entire variable domain, with the rest obtained from reference TRBV19 and TRBJ1-2, is as follows: DGGITQSPKYLFRKEGQNVTLSCEQNLNHDAMYWYRQDPGQGLRLIYYSQIVNDFQKGDIAEGYSVSREKKESFPLTVTSAQKNPTAFYLCASSIPDRGSDGYTFGSGTRLTVV.

This chain uses TRBV5-1 with TRBJ1-4; possibly TRBD1 for D (6 bases). The V and J ends lost 2 bases and 6 bases respectively, with 20 bases between them. CDR3 size: 17 residues. CDR1 is SGHRS and CDR2 is YFSETQ in the germline V gene. The CDR3 DNA sequence: TGCGCCAGCAGCTTCATCGGACAGAATACATTGGATGAAAAACTGTTTTTT. Translation gives CASSFIGQNTLDEKLFF.

The genes are TRBV6-1 and TRBJ2-1; 11 nucleotides agree with TRBD2. V lost 7 bases and J lost 4; bases outside the gene matches: 3. Germline lookup yields CDR1 MNHNS and CDR2 SASEGT. The CDR3 consists of 14 residues. CDR3 in DNA: TGTGCCAGCAAACTAGCGGGGGTATACAATGAGCAGTTCTTC. Protein sequence: CASKLAGVYNEQFF.

A few counts support this clone. The chain employs TRBV5-5 and TRBJ2-5; TRBD2 matches at 10 bases. TRBJ2-7 matches the DNA end more closely, so the J call is doubtful. The CDR3 is made up of 15 amino acids. Germline loops: CDR1 SGHKS, CDR2 YYEKEE (reference sequence). CDR3 sequence (DNA): TGTGCCAGCAGCTTGGTAGCGGGGGGAACCTACGAGCAGTACTTC. Amino acids: CASSLVAGGTYEQYF.